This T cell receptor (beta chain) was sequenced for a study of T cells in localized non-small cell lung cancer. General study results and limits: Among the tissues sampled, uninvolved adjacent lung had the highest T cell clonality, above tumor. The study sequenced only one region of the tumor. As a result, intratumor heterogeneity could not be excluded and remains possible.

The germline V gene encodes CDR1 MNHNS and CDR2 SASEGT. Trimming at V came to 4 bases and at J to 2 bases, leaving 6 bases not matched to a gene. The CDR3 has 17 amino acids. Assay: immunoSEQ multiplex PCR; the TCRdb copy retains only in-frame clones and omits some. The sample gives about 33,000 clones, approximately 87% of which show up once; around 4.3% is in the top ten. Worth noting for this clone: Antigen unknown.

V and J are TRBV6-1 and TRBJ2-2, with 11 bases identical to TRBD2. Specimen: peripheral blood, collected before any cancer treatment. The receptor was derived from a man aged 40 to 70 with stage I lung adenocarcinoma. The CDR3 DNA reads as TGTGCCAGCAGTGCTAGCGGGGGGTTCAAAAACACCGGGGAGCTGTTTTTT. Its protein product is CASSASGGFKNTGELFF.